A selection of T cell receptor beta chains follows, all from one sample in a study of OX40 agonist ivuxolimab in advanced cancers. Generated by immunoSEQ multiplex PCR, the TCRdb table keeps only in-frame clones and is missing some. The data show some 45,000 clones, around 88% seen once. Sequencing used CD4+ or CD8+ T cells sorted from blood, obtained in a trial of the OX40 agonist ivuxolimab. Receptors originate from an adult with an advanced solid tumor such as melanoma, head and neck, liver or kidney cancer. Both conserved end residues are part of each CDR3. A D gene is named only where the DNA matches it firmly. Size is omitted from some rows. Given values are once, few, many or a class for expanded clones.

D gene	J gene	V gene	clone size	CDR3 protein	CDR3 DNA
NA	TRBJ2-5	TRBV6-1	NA	CASTQVTAETQYF	TGTGCCAGCACACAGGTTACCGCGGAGACCCAGTACTTC
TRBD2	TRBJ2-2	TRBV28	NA	CASSLGLAATGELFF	TGTGCCAGCAGTTTGGGACTAGCGGCCACCGGGGAGCTGTTTTTT
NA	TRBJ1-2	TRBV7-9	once	CASSRTATSNYGYTF	TGTGCCAGCAGTCGGACAGCTACTTCTAACTATGGCTACACCTTC
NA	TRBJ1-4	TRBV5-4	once	CASSFEGSNEKLFF	TGTGCCAGCAGCTTTGAAGGGTCTAATGAAAAACTGTTTTTT
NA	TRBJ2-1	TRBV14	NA	CASSQAGRVYNEQFF	TGTGCCAGCAGCCAAGCGGGGCGCGTCTATAATGAGCAGTTCTTC
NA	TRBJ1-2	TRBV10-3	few	CASRLGGYGYTF	TGTGCCTCCCGATTAGGGGGCTATGGCTACACCTTC
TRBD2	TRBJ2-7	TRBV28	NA	CASSFLGGFGTSGETYEQYF	TGTGCCAGCAGTTTTTTAGGGGGGTTCGGGACTAGCGGGGAAACCTACGAGCAGTACTTC
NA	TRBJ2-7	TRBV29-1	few	CSVGDNSYEQYF	TGCAGCGTTGGGGACAACTCCTACGAGCAGTACTTC
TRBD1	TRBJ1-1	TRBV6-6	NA	CASSSGTGVTEAFF	TGTGCCAGCAGCTCCGGGACAGGGGTGACTGAAGCTTTCTTT
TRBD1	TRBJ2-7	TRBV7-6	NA	CASSPGQRFYEQYF	TGTGCCAGCAGCCCGGGACAGAGATTCTACGAGCAGTACTTC
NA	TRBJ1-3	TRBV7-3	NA	CASSLAGLRNTIYF	TGTGCCAGCAGCTTAGCGGGATTACGAAACACCATATATTTT
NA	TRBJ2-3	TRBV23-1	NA	CASRDVVPKGPDTQYF	TGCGCCAGCAGAGACGTTGTCCCGAAGGGCCCAGATACGCAGTATTTT
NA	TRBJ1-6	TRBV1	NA	CTSSQYNSPLHF	TGCACCAGCAGCCAATATAATTCACCCCTCCACTTT
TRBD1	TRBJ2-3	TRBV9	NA	CASSPRQGGTDTQYF	TGTGCCAGCAGCCCCAGACAGGGAGGCACAGATACGCAGTATTTT
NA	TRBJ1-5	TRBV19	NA	CASRTPYSNQPQHF	TGTGCCAGTCGGACACCGTATAGCAATCAGCCCCAGCATTTT
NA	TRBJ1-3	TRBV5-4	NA	CASSYQGSGNTIYF	TGTGCCAGCAGCTACCAAGGCTCTGGAAACACCATATATTTT
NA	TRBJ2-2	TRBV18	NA	CASSPPPTGFDTGELFF	TGTGCCAGCTCACCACCGCCGACAGGTTTCGACACCGGGGAGCTGTTTTTT
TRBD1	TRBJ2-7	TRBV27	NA	CASSPGQGAYEQYF	TGTGCCAGCAGTCCGGGACAGGGGGCTTACGAGCAGTACTTC
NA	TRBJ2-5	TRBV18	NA	CAGGTEQETQYF	TGTGCCGGCGGGACAGAACAAGAGACCCAGTACTTC
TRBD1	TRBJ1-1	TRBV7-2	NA	CASSSQGAAAEAFF	TGTGCCAGCAGCTCACAGGGGGCAGCGGCTGAAGCTTTCTTT
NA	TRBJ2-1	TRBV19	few	CASRGGLNLHNEQFF	TGTGCCAGTAGGGGCGGACTTAATTTACACAATGAGCAGTTCTTC
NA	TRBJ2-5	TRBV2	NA	CASSDRTSQETQYF	TGTGCCAGCAGTGACAGGACCTCCCAAGAGACCCAGTACTTC
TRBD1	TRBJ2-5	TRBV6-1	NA	CASRGQGRGETQYF	TGTGCCAGCAGGGGACAGGGCAGGGGAGAGACCCAGTACTTC
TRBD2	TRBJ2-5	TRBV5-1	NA	CASSPSGSYWETQYF	TGCGCCAGCAGCCCTAGCGGGAGCTACTGGGAGACCCAGTACTTC
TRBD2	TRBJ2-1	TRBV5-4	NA	CASSLAVLAGLGQFF	TGTGCCAGCAGCTTGGCTGTCCTAGCGGGGTTAGGGCAGTTCTTC
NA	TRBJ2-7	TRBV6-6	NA	CASRDQVYEQYF	TGTGCCAGCCGGGACCAAGTCTACGAGCAGTACTTC
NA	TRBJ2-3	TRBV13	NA	CASRPFGSTDTQYF	TGTGCCAGCAGACCTTTTGGAAGCACAGATACGCAGTATTTT
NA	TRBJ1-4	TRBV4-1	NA	CASSQVLSTNEKLFF	TGCGCCAGCAGCCAAGTACTTTCAACTAATGAAAAACTGTTTTTT
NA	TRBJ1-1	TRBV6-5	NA	CASSYSGAGNTEAFF	TGTGCCAGCAGTTACTCGGGCGCGGGGAACACTGAAGCTTTCTTT